This entry is about one T cell receptor (beta chain). Its antigen is as yet unknown. Presence of unique molecular identifiers characterized the TCR beta cDNA libraries. TCRdb itself ran the PCR reads through MiXCR, one entry per CDR3 protein. Of around 160,000 distinct CDR3 sequences listed, roughly 35% were seen once; the top ten hold approximately 30%. V lost 3 bases and J lost 0; bases outside the gene matches: 5. CDR1 and CDR2 from the germline V gene are SGHRS and YFSETQ. This CDR3 is built from 18 residues. The data were obtained in a study of post-analysis software for immune sequencing data. On the study more broadly: The courses of disease that were included comprised relapsing-remitting, secondary progressive and progressive-relapsing multiple sclerosis.

The study's findings and limits: By F measure, samples from a shared preparation batch strongly co-clustered. When patients were compared with controls, 4 or 5 TRBV segments were more frequent, TRBV5-6, TRBV5-1 and TRBV20-1 among them. Multiple sclerosis was associated with a significant reduction in normalized Chao1 diversity relative to controls.

This specimen consisted of blood, obtained after autologous hematopoietic stem cell transplantation. This TCR came from a girl aged 10-17 years with multiple sclerosis. The J gene is TRBJ2-3, the V gene TRBV5-1; TRBD2 matches 15 bases. The DNA of the CDR3 is TGCGCCAGCAGCTGGACTAGCGGGAGGGAAATTAGCACAGATACGCAGTATTTT. Protein product: CASSWTSGREISTDTQYF.